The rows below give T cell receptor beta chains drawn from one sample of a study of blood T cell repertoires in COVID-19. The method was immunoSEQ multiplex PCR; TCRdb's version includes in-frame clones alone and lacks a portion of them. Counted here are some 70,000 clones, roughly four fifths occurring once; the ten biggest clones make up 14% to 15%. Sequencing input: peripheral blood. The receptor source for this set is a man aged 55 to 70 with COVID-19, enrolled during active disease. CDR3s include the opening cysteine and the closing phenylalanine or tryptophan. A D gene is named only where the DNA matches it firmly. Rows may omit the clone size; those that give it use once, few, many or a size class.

CDR3 protein: CASSLGVGGPPRPEQFF
CDR3 DNA: TGTGCCAGCAGCTTAGGGGTAGGGGGACCCCCAAGGCCTGAGCAGTTCTTC
V gene: TRBV7-6
clone size: -
J gene: TRBJ2-1
D gene: -

CDR3 protein: CASSMRTGGRSNQPQHF
CDR3 DNA: TGTGCCAGTAGTATGCGGACAGGGGGCAGGAGCAATCAGCCCCAGCATTTT
V gene: TRBV19
clone size: -
J gene: TRBJ1-5
D gene: TRBD1

CDR3 protein: CASSFGTGEAEQFF
CDR3 DNA: TGTGCCAGCAGCTTTGGGACAGGGGAGGCTGAGCAGTTCTTC
V gene: TRBV5-4
clone size: -
J gene: TRBJ2-1
D gene: TRBD1

CDR3 protein: CASSYHGGGNSPLHF
CDR3 DNA: TGTGCCAGCAGTTACCACGGGGGAGGAAATTCACCCCTCCACTTT
V gene: TRBV6-5
clone size: -
J gene: TRBJ1-6
D gene: -

CDR3 protein: CASSLGGGSSTDTQYF
CDR3 DNA: TGCGCCAGCAGCTTGGGGGGCGGATCTAGCACAGATACGCAGTATTTT
V gene: TRBV5-1
clone size: -
J gene: TRBJ2-3
D gene: -

CDR3 protein: CASSIGGRAYEQYF
CDR3 DNA: TGTGCCAGCAGTATTGGGGGCAGAGCCTACGAGCAGTACTTC
V gene: TRBV28
clone size: -
J gene: TRBJ2-7
D gene: -

CDR3 protein: CASSPTPQGHNEKLFF
CDR3 DNA: TGTGCCAGCAGCCCTACTCCACAGGGTCATAATGAAAAACTGTTTTTT
V gene: TRBV27
clone size: -
J gene: TRBJ1-4
D gene: -

CDR3 protein: CASSYGTGQTQYF
CDR3 DNA: TGTGCCAGCAGTTACGGGACAGGACAGACCCAGTACTTC
V gene: TRBV6-5
clone size: few
J gene: TRBJ2-5
D gene: TRBD1

CDR3 protein: CASSQGGGLYEQYF
CDR3 DNA: TGTGCCAGCAGCCAAGGGGGGGGCTTGTACGAGCAGTACTTC
V gene: TRBV3-1/TRBV3-2
clone size: few
J gene: TRBJ2-7
D gene: -

CDR3 protein: CASSSEPWETQYF
CDR3 DNA: TGTGCCAGCAGCTCCGAGCCCTGGGAGACCCAGTACTTC
V gene: TRBV7-9
clone size: -
J gene: TRBJ2-5
D gene: -

CDR3 protein: CASKSGGAGTGELFF
CDR3 DNA: TGTGCCAGCAAAAGCGGGGGGGCGGGCACCGGGGAGCTGTTTTTT
V gene: TRBV6-5
clone size: -
J gene: TRBJ2-2
D gene: TRBD2

CDR3 protein: CASSMDGQSNQPQHF
CDR3 DNA: TGTGCCAGCAGCATGGACGGACAGAGCAATCAGCCCCAGCATTTT
V gene: TRBV9
clone size: few
J gene: TRBJ1-5
D gene: -

CDR3 protein: CASSPRDRGRDTQYF
CDR3 DNA: TGTGCCAGCAGCCCACGTGACAGGGGGCGGGATACGCAGTATTTT
V gene: TRBV7-2
clone size: once
J gene: TRBJ2-3
D gene: TRBD1

CDR3 protein: CASSQERAGEQYF
CDR3 DNA: TGTGCCAGCAGCCAAGAACGAGCGGGCGAGCAGTACTTC
V gene: TRBV4-2
clone size: -
J gene: TRBJ2-7
D gene: -

CDR3 protein: CASLTAPGTQYF
CDR3 DNA: TGCGCCAGCCTAACAGCCCCGGGAACCCAGTACTTC
V gene: TRBV10-1
clone size: -
J gene: TRBJ2-5
D gene: -

CDR3 protein: CATSRGGGTEAFF
CDR3 DNA: TGTGCCACCAGTCGGGGCGGGGGCACTGAAGCTTTCTTT
V gene: TRBV24-1
clone size: -
J gene: TRBJ1-1
D gene: -

CDR3 protein: CASRGLAGISEQFF
CDR3 DNA: TGTGCCAGCAGAGGACTAGCGGGCATCAGTGAGCAGTTCTTC
V gene: TRBV6-5
clone size: -
J gene: TRBJ2-1
D gene: TRBD2

CDR3 protein: CAISMTVSSYEQYF
CDR3 DNA: TGTGCCATCAGTATGACAGTAAGCTCCTACGAGCAGTACTTC
V gene: TRBV10-3
clone size: -
J gene: TRBJ2-7
D gene: -

CDR3 protein: CASNPGGDIGTEAFF
CDR3 DNA: TGTGCCAGCAACCCTGGGGGGGACATAGGGACGGAAGCTTTCTTT
V gene: TRBV7-9
clone size: many
J gene: TRBJ1-1
D gene: -

CDR3 protein: CASSQPDSEAFF
CDR3 DNA: TGTGCCAGCAGCCAACCAGACAGTGAAGCTTTCTTT
V gene: TRBV3-1/TRBV3-2
clone size: -
J gene: TRBJ1-1
D gene: -

CDR3 protein: CASRTGDTEAFF
CDR3 DNA: TGCGCCAGCAGAACAGGGGACACTGAAGCTTTCTTT
V gene: TRBV5-1
clone size: -
J gene: TRBJ1-1
D gene: TRBD1

CDR3 protein: CASSQPTGGFSYGYTF
CDR3 DNA: TGTGCCAGCAGCCAACCTACCGGCGGGTTTAGCTATGGCTACACCTTC
V gene: TRBV3-1/TRBV3-2
clone size: few
J gene: TRBJ1-2
D gene: -

CDR3 protein: CASSRRPGLAVQSSYNEQFF
CDR3 DNA: TGTGCCAGCAGCCGCCGACCGGGACTAGCGGTCCAGAGCTCCTACAATGAGCAGTTCTTC
V gene: TRBV7-6
clone size: -
J gene: TRBJ2-1
D gene: TRBD2

CDR3 protein: CSVEGTSTTDTQYF
CDR3 DNA: TGCAGCGTTGAAGGGACTAGCACCACAGATACGCAGTATTTT
V gene: TRBV29-1
clone size: -
J gene: TRBJ2-3
D gene: TRBD2

CDR3 protein: CASSLPTAASYEQYF
CDR3 DNA: TGTGCCAGCAGTTTGCCAACGGCAGCGTCCTACGAGCAGTACTTC
V gene: TRBV7-9
clone size: -
J gene: TRBJ2-7
D gene: -

CDR3 protein: CAISESLGTSGSQFF
CDR3 DNA: TGTGCCATCAGTGAGTCTTTGGGGACTAGCGGTTCCCAGTTCTTC
V gene: TRBV10-3
clone size: -
J gene: TRBJ2-1
D gene: TRBD2

CDR3 protein: CASRLLAGPTDTQYF
CDR3 DNA: TGTGCCAGCAGACTACTAGCGGGGCCCACAGATACGCAGTATTTT
V gene: TRBV21-1
clone size: -
J gene: TRBJ2-3
D gene: -

CDR3 protein: CASGSRALAVNEQFF
CDR3 DNA: TGTGCTAGTGGTTCCCGGGCACTAGCGGTCAATGAGCAGTTCTTC
V gene: TRBV12-5
clone size: -
J gene: TRBJ2-1
D gene: TRBD2

CDR3 protein: CASSSPGTYEQYF
CDR3 DNA: TGTGCCAGCAGTTCTCCAGGGACCTACGAGCAGTACTTC
V gene: TRBV28
clone size: once
J gene: TRBJ2-7
D gene: -

CDR3 protein: CASSVLSLEDEQFF
CDR3 DNA: TGTGCCAGCAGCGTCCTTAGTTTAGAGGATGAGCAGTTCTTC
V gene: TRBV9
clone size: -
J gene: TRBJ2-1
D gene: -

CDR3 protein: CASSRGPGQGGLAGGYNEQFF
CDR3 DNA: TGTGCCAGCAGCCGAGGACCGGGACAGGGAGGATTGGCGGGAGGGTACAATGAGCAGTTCTTC
V gene: TRBV4-2
clone size: few
J gene: TRBJ2-1
D gene: -

CDR3 protein: CATSLAGVRNEQFF
CDR3 DNA: TGTGCCACCAGTCTAGCGGGAGTGAGGAATGAGCAGTTCTTC
V gene: TRBV24-1
clone size: -
J gene: TRBJ2-1
D gene: TRBD2

CDR3 protein: CASSELTSNVYEQYF
CDR3 DNA: TGTGCCAGCAGTGAATTGACTAGCAACGTCTACGAGCAGTACTTC
V gene: TRBV6-1
clone size: few
J gene: TRBJ2-7
D gene: TRBD2

CDR3 protein: CATSDLLGTGTGVRETQYF
CDR3 DNA: TGTGCCACCAGTGATTTGCTAGGGACAGGGACAGGTGTTAGGGAGACCCAGTACTTC
V gene: TRBV24-1
clone size: -
J gene: TRBJ2-5
D gene: TRBD1

CDR3 protein: CASSKGQGTPEAFF
CDR3 DNA: TGTGCCAGCAGTAAGGGACAGGGGACCCCTGAAGCTTTCTTT
V gene: TRBV9
clone size: -
J gene: TRBJ1-1
D gene: TRBD1

CDR3 protein: CSVEYREPGETQYF
CDR3 DNA: TGCAGCGTTGAATATCGGGAGCCCGGAGAGACCCAGTACTTC
V gene: TRBV29-1
clone size: -
J gene: TRBJ2-5
D gene: -

CDR3 protein: CASSPGDMYNYGYTF
CDR3 DNA: TGTGCCAGCAGCCCAGGGGACATGTACAACTATGGCTACACCTTC
V gene: TRBV7-9
clone size: -
J gene: TRBJ1-2
D gene: -

CDR3 protein: CASSLTPGTSGTYNEQFF
CDR3 DNA: TGTGCCAGCAGCTTAACACCAGGGACTAGCGGTACCTACAATGAGCAGTTCTTC
V gene: TRBV11-2
clone size: -
J gene: TRBJ2-1
D gene: TRBD2

CDR3 protein: CASSKGDQPQHF
CDR3 DNA: TGTGCCAGCAGCAAAGGGGATCAGCCCCAGCATTTT
V gene: TRBV12-3/TRBV12-4
clone size: -
J gene: TRBJ1-5
D gene: -

CDR3 protein: CASSPEESGELFF
CDR3 DNA: TGTGCCAGCTCACCAGAGGAGTCCGGGGAGCTGTTTTTT
V gene: TRBV18
clone size: -
J gene: TRBJ2-2
D gene: -

CDR3 protein: CASSRTNRGSNEKLFF
CDR3 DNA: TGCGCCAGCAGCCGAACCAACAGGGGGTCTAATGAAAAACTGTTTTTT
V gene: TRBV4-1
clone size: -
J gene: TRBJ1-4
D gene: TRBD1

CDR3 protein: CASSPGQGKGYTF
CDR3 DNA: TGTGCCAGCAGTCCGGGACAGGGGAAAGGCTACACCTTC
V gene: TRBV28
clone size: -
J gene: TRBJ1-2
D gene: TRBD1

CDR3 protein: CASSLGTGGDTGELFF
CDR3 DNA: TGTGCCAGCAGCTTAGGGACAGGGGGCGACACCGGGGAGCTGTTTTTT
V gene: TRBV7-6
clone size: -
J gene: TRBJ2-2
D gene: TRBD1

CDR3 protein: CASSLGGGYEAFF
CDR3 DNA: TGTGCCAGCAGCTTAGGCGGAGGATATGAAGCTTTCTTT
V gene: TRBV11-2
clone size: few
J gene: TRBJ1-1
D gene: -

CDR3 protein: CASSVSGGNYNEQFF
CDR3 DNA: TGTGCCAGCAGTGTTAGCGGGGGAAACTACAATGAGCAGTTCTTC
V gene: TRBV6-4
clone size: -
J gene: TRBJ2-1
D gene: TRBD2

CDR3 protein: CASSSDFGGTGELFF
CDR3 DNA: TGTGCCAGCAGTTCGGACTTTGGAGGCACCGGGGAGCTGTTTTTT
V gene: TRBV6-6
clone size: -
J gene: TRBJ2-2
D gene: -

CDR3 protein: CASVGQNYGYTF
CDR3 DNA: TGTGCCAGCGTGGGGCAGAATTATGGCTACACCTTC
V gene: TRBV28
clone size: -
J gene: TRBJ1-2
D gene: -

CDR3 protein: CASSQASSGEQFF
CDR3 DNA: TGTGCCAGCAGCCAAGCTAGCAGCGGTGAGCAGTTCTTC
V gene: TRBV6-6
clone size: -
J gene: TRBJ2-1
D gene: -